These T cell receptor beta chains were read from a single sample in a study of blood T cell repertoires in COVID-19. Profiling relied on immunoSEQ multiplex PCR, and the TCRdb table lists in-frame clones only, not all of them. The repertoire holds over 250,000 clones, with around 86% as singletons. Sequencing was done on a sample of peripheral blood. These receptors were taken from a human donor in a cohort sampled during active COVID-19. CDR3s include the opening cysteine and the closing phenylalanine or tryptophan. Fields, in order: clone size, D gene, J gene, CDR3 length, V gene, CDR3 DNA, CDR3 protein. D genes are given only for firm matches. Some rows have no size entry. The others give once, few or many, or a class for an expanded clone.

>.|TRBD2|TRBJ2-3|16|TRBV15
TGTGCCACCAGCAGAGGCCTAGCGGGTAACCCAGATACGCAGTATTTT
CATSRGLAGNPDTQYF
>.|.|TRBJ2-1|13|TRBV12-5
TGTGCTAGTGGTTTGGCCACAGGCGATGAGCAGTTCTTC
CASGLATGDEQFF
>.|TRBD1|TRBJ1-2|16|TRBV5-1
TGCGCCAGCAGCTTGGGGGACAGGGGCTTTTATGATGGCTACACCTTC
CASSLGDRGFYDGYTF
>.|.|TRBJ1-2|14|TRBV28
TGTGCCAGCAGTTCATGGACAGAGAACTATGGCTACACCTTC
CASSSWTENYGYTF
>.|TRBD1|TRBJ1-1|13|TRBV6-6
TGTGCCAGCAGACCGGGACAGAAAATGGGTTCTTTCTTT
CASRPGQKMGSFF
>few|TRBD1|TRBJ2-5|16|TRBV7-9
TGTGCCAGCAGTCGCGCCTTGACAGGGGGCTTGGAGACCCAGTACTTC
CASSRALTGGLETQYF
>.|TRBD2|TRBJ2-1|15|TRBV7-3
TGTGCCAGCAGCTCGACGGGAGGCTCCTACAATGAGCAGTTCTTC
CASSSTGGSYNEQFF
>few|.|TRBJ2-1|13|TRBV18
TGTGCCAGCTCACCGGCGGAGTACAATGAGCAGTTCTTC
CASSPAEYNEQFF
>.|TRBD1|TRBJ1-1|14|TRBV6-5
TGTGCCAGCAGCGAGGGGCACAGGGGCACTGAAGCTTTCTTT
CASSEGHRGTEAFF
>.|TRBD1|TRBJ1-2|17|TRBV30
TGTGCCTGGAGTAACTTCCGGACAGGGCCCTCCCAAGGTGGCTACACCTTC
CAWSNFRTGPSQGGYTF
>.|.|TRBJ1-1|15|TRBV6-1
TGTGCCAGCAGTGAAAGGGGCACCCTGAACACTGAAGCTTTCTTT
CASSERGTLNTEAFF
>.|TRBD2|TRBJ2-5|16|TRBV5-1
TGCGCCAGCAGCTTGGAGGGGACTAGCTCCCGGGAGACCCAGTACTTC
CASSLEGTSSRETQYF
>.|TRBD1|TRBJ1-4|14|TRBV3-1/TRBV3-2
TGTGCCAGCAGGCACAGGGGGTCGGGGGAAAAACTGTTTTTT
CASRHRGSGEKLFF
>.|.|TRBJ2-5|16|TRBV7-8
TGTGCCAGCAGCTTAAAATTCCCAGGGTGGATGGAGACCCAGTACTTC
CASSLKFPGWMETQYF
>.|TRBD2|TRBJ2-1|17|TRBV12-5
TGTGCTAGTGACCGGCTAGCGGGAGTCCCGGCCTACAATGAGCAGTTCTTC
CASDRLAGVPAYNEQFF
>few|TRBD2|TRBJ2-5|15|TRBV5-4
TGTGCCAGCAGCGAGGGGACTAGCGGGAGTGAGACCCAGTACTTC
CASSEGTSGSETQYF
>.|TRBD2|TRBJ2-7|15|TRBV30
TGTGCCTGGAGTACGAGGACTAGCGGGATTCTCGAGCAGTACTTC
CAWSTRTSGILEQYF
>.|.|TRBJ1-1|14|TRBV27
TGTGCCAGCAGTTGGACAAAACGGAGCACTGAAGCTTTCTTT
CASSWTKRSTEAFF
>.|.|TRBJ2-4|14|TRBV19
TGTGCCAGTAGTCGGGACACATCCAAAAACATTCAGTACTTC
CASSRDTSKNIQYF
>once|.|TRBJ2-7|14|TRBV5-1
TGCGCCAGCAGCTATGGGGCGACTAGTAACGAGCAGTACTTC
CASSYGATSNEQYF
>.|.|TRBJ1-3|13|TRBV5-1
TGCGCCAGCAGCTTGGGAGGGGGAAACACCATATATTTT
CASSLGGGNTIYF
>.|.|TRBJ1-5|15|TRBV28
TGTGCCAGCAGTTTGGGGGGGTCTGGCAATCAGCCCCAGCATTTT
CASSLGGSGNQPQHF
>.|.|TRBJ2-7|18|TRBV7-6
TGTGCCAGCAGCTTAGCGGATCAGAGCAAGAGGAGCTCCTACGAGCAGTACTTC
CASSLADQSKRSSYEQYF
>once|TRBD2|TRBJ2-4|18|TRBV7-2
TGTGCCAGCAGAGAGGGGGCTAGCGGGAGTTTAGCCAAAAACATTCAGTACTTC
CASREGASGSLAKNIQYF
>.|TRBD2|TRBJ2-3|18|TRBV24-1
TGTGCCACCAGTGACAGGAGGACTAGCGGGAGGAGCACAGATACGCAGTATTTT
CATSDRRTSGRSTDTQYF
>.|TRBD2|TRBJ2-7|14|TRBV28
TGTGCCGGTAGCTCTCTTTCGGGGGGCTACGAGCAGTACTTC
CAGSSLSGGYEQYF
>.|.|TRBJ2-1|18|TRBV21-1
TGTGCCAGCAGCAGGTCCGCCTCTGGGACTAGCGGTTACAATGAGCAGTTCTTC
CASSRSASGTSGYNEQFF
>.|.|TRBJ2-5|12|TRBV5-4
TGTGCCAGCAGCTTACGGGAGGAGACCCAGTACTTC
CASSLREETQYF
>.|.|TRBJ2-2|15|TRBV6-6
TGTGCCAGCAGTTACTCTAGGGGGATGGCCGGGGAGCTGTTTTTT
CASSYSRGMAGELFF
>.|.|TRBJ2-3|13|TRBV6-5
TGTGCCAGCGTTTCACTAGTCTCAGATACGCAGTATTTT
CASVSLVSDTQYF
>.|TRBD1|TRBJ2-3|17|TRBV2
TGTGCCAGCAGAAGGGGGCCTGGGGTTCTCCCTTCGGATACGCAGTATTTT
CASRRGPGVLPSDTQYF
>.|.|TRBJ1-1|16|TRBV7-9
TGTGCCAGCAGCTTAGGGGGGCTGAGGGCGGTCTCTGAAGCTTTCTTT
CASSLGGLRAVSEAFF
>.|.|TRBJ1-1|13|TRBV11-2
TGTGCCAGCAGCTTTGCGGGGAACACTGAAGCTTTCTTT
CASSFAGNTEAFF
>.|TRBD1|TRBJ1-2|14|TRBV6-5
TGTGCCAGCAGCTATGACAGGGGCACCTATGGCTACACCTTC
CASSYDRGTYGYTF
>.|TRBD2|TRBJ2-7|16|TRBV7-2
TGTGCCAGCAGCTCGAGAGCGGGAGGACCCTTCTACGAGCAGTACTTC
CASSSRAGGPFYEQYF
>.|.|TRBJ2-1|14|TRBV9
TGTGCCAGCAGCCCCCAGACAGCGTACAATGAGCAGTTCTTC
CASSPQTAYNEQFF
>few|TRBD2|TRBJ2-3|16|TRBV6-2/TRBV6-3
TGTGCCAGCAGGCCTGGGACTAGCCGGCTCACAGATACGCAGTATTTT
CASRPGTSRLTDTQYF
>.|.|TRBJ2-3|15|TRBV24-1
TGTGCCACCAGCCCCGGCCAGACAGATCCAGATACGCAGTATTTT
CATSPGQTDPDTQYF
>once|.|TRBJ2-1|16|TRBV19
TGTGCCAGTAGTATACGGGTCGGGAGCGATATGAATGAGCAGTTCTTC
CASSIRVGSDMNEQFF
>.|.|TRBJ2-7|12|TRBV7-9
TGTGCCAGCAGCATTCAGGCGTACGAGCAGTACTTC
CASSIQAYEQYF
>.|TRBD2|TRBJ2-7|17|TRBV7-8
TGTGCCAGCAGCTTAGCGCTTGGGACTAGCGGGGCCTACGAGCAGTACTTC
CASSLALGTSGAYEQYF
>.|.|TRBJ2-2|15|TRBV6-6
TGTGCCAGCAGGGCGTCTAGCGTGAACACCGGGGAGCTGTTTTTT
CASRASSVNTGELFF
>.|.|TRBJ2-4|12|TRBV28
TGTGCTAGTGGGCTAGCCAAAAACATTCAGTACTTC
CASGLAKNIQYF
>.|.|TRBJ1-6|14|TRBV7-9
TGTGCCAGCAGGCCCCAGGGTGGTAATTCACCCCTCCACTTT
CASRPQGGNSPLHF
>.|.|TRBJ1-2|13|TRBV5-1
TGCGCCAGCAGGCATGGGGGGGATAGGAGCTACACCTTC
CASRHGGDRSYTF
>.|.|TRBJ2-3|16|TRBV5-1
TGCGCCAGCAGCCCGGGATCGACGGTAGGCACAGATACGCAGTATTTT
CASSPGSTVGTDTQYF
>.|.|TRBJ1-4|15|TRBV7-2
TGTGCCAGCAGCTCGAGAGGGACAACTAATGAAAAACTGTTTTTT
CASSSRGTTNEKLFF
>.|.|TRBJ1-5|13|TRBV2
TGTGCCAGCAGTCACTACTCGGAGCAGCCCCAGCATTTT
CASSHYSEQPQHF
>.|TRBD2|TRBJ2-4|19|TRBV2
TGTGCCAGCTCGAACCGTAGAAACTCCCCGGGGGGGGCCAAAAACATTCAGTACTTC
CASSNRRNSPGGAKNIQYF
>.|.|TRBJ2-1|12|TRBV29-1
TGCAGCGCCCGGGCACCGGGGGGCTTACAGTTCTTC
CSARAPGGLQFF
>.|TRBD1|TRBJ2-2|16|TRBV24-1
TGTGCCACCAGTGACACGGGACAGGGTATTGTAGGGGAGCTGTTTTTT
CATSDTGQGIVGELFF
>.|.|TRBJ2-5|11|TRBV5-1
TGCGCCAGCAGCTTCGGGGAAACCCAGTACTTC
CASSFGETQYF